This T cell receptor (beta chain) was documented in a study of blood T cell repertoires in COVID-19. About the research overall: Acute-phase and convalescent COVID-19 samples originated in the United States, Italy and Spain.

Under the authors' procedure: The assay estimated nucleated cells by amplifying reference gene primers. Repertoires were generated with immunoSEQ multiplex PCR, while TCRdb's copy carries only in-frame clones and drops some. Clone size and V and J calls were adopted from that table, with D and trimming inferred from the DNA. The table shows about 520,000 clones, with roughly 88% occurring only once. V shed 3 bases and J 1 base; nucleotides not matched to a gene: 3. The CDR3 length is 14 residues. Germline V gives CDR1 SGHAT, CDR2 FQNNGV. The source of this sequence is a human donor in a cohort sampled during active COVID-19. This chain joins TRBV11-2 and TRBJ2-7; 7 nucleotides match TRBD1. The source material was peripheral blood. This CDR3 reads CASSFDRASYEQYF. The CDR3 bases are TGTGCCAGCAGCTTCGACAGGGCGTCCTACGAGCAGTACTTC.